This TCR beta chain was observed in a study of beta chain features in type 1 diabetes. The CDR3 loop spans 15 amino acids. The germline CDR1 and CDR2 sequences are SGHTA and FQGNSA. J gave up 5 bases and V 1 base, and 6 bases lay outside the gene matches. This clone was observed a few times. The antigen is not known. Expressed TCRB transcripts were sequenced, since all the RNA that had been isolated was reverse transcribed. Sequencing was performed with immunoSEQ multiplex PCR; in TCRdb, only in-frame clones are kept and a portion is missing. Of approximately 360,000 clones in the sample, roughly an eighth are singletons; the top ten hold roughly 0.0097%. Study results and caveats: Patients with Type 1 diabetes showed moderately but significantly shorter TCRB CDR3s in all four CD4+ subsets. For type 1 diabetes patients, VDJ junctions showed fewer insertions and more deletions.

V gene TRBV7-2 combines with J gene TRBJ2-7; 9 nucleotides agree with TRBD2. This sequence was found in a young woman with type 1 diabetes. Source material: naive CD4+ T cells from blood. CDR3 sequence: CASSLVGGGRDEQYF. The CDR3 bases are TGTGCCAGCAGCTTAGTGGGTGGCGGGAGGGACGAGCAGTACTTC.